This is a list of T cell receptor beta chains from one sample in a study of cytomegalovirus exposure and HLA in healthy donors. The method was immunoSEQ multiplex PCR; TCRdb's version includes in-frame clones alone and lacks a portion of them. Of 170,000 or so clones in the sample, roughly 80% are singletons; the top ten hold 6.5% to 8.5%. The material sequenced was PBMCs. Every receptor here comes from a young man in good health and CMV-seropositive. Each CDR3 is given with its conserved first and last residue. D genes are given only for firm matches. Size tells how often a clone was seen (once, few, many) or the class of an expanded clone, and some rows leave it out.

abundance	v_gene	d_gene	j_gene	CDR3aa	CDR3nt
.	TRBV19	TRBD2	TRBJ2-7	CASSMNPAGVLGEQYF	TGTGCCAGTAGTATGAATCCAGCGGGAGTGCTTGGCGAGCAGTACTTC
.	TRBV10-3	.	TRBJ2-1	CATQMGDNEQFF	TGTGCCACCCAGATGGGAGACAATGAGCAGTTCTTC
.	TRBV5-6	.	TRBJ2-7	CASSLEGGPSSYEQYF	TGTGCCAGCAGCTTGGAGGGGGGGCCGAGCTCCTACGAGCAGTACTTC
.	TRBV9	TRBD1	TRBJ1-1	CASSLGQGALTEAFF	TGTGCCAGCAGCTTGGGACAGGGGGCCCTCACTGAAGCTTTCTTT
.	TRBV19	.	TRBJ1-1	CASRPDHAGTEAFF	TGTGCCAGTAGACCCGACCACGCGGGCACTGAAGCTTTCTTT
.	TRBV7-9	TRBD1	TRBJ2-7	CSSSLVRPRGHGYEQYF	TGTTCCAGCAGCTTAGTGAGGCCCAGGGGGCATGGCTACGAGCAGTACTTC
.	TRBV4-3	.	TRBJ2-7	CASSQENRDEQYF	TGCGCCAGCAGCCAGGAGAACAGGGACGAGCAGTACTTC
.	TRBV7-9	.	TRBJ1-1	CASSDRQMNTEAFF	TGTGCCAGCAGCGATCGACAGATGAACACTGAAGCTTTCTTT
once	TRBV27	.	TRBJ2-5	CASGGEPQYF	TGTGCCAGCGGAGGGGAGCCCCAGTACTTC
.	TRBV6-5	.	TRBJ2-7	CASTHATGEQYF	TGTGCCAGCACCCACGCTACCGGCGAGCAGTACTTC
.	TRBV7-9	TRBD1	TRBJ1-3	CASSYKGARSGNTIYF	TGTGCCAGCAGCTATAAGGGGGCTCGCTCTGGAAACACCATATATTTT
few	TRBV27	.	TRBJ1-2	CASSPRNRYYGYTF	TGTGCCAGCAGTCCTCGCAACAGGTACTATGGCTACACCTTC
.	TRBV25-1	.	TRBJ2-3	CASSVRTTSTDTQYF	TGTGCCAGCAGTGTTCGAACTACTAGCACAGATACGCAGTATTTT
.	TRBV9	TRBD2	TRBJ2-2	CASSIRTSSGELFF	TGTGCCAGCAGCATCCGGACTAGCTCCGGGGAGCTGTTTTTT
once	TRBV5-4	.	TRBJ1-1	CASSFLKAGRTEAFF	TGTGCCAGCAGCTTCTTGAAGGCGGGTCGGACTGAAGCTTTCTTT
.	TRBV2	.	TRBJ1-1	CASSELSPGGTEAFF	TGTGCCAGCAGTGAATTGTCCCCGGGGGGCACTGAAGCTTTCTTT
once	TRBV7-2	TRBD1	TRBJ2-7	CASSLGLTGGYEQYF	TGTGCCAGCAGCTTAGGTTTAACAGGGGGCTACGAGCAGTACTTC